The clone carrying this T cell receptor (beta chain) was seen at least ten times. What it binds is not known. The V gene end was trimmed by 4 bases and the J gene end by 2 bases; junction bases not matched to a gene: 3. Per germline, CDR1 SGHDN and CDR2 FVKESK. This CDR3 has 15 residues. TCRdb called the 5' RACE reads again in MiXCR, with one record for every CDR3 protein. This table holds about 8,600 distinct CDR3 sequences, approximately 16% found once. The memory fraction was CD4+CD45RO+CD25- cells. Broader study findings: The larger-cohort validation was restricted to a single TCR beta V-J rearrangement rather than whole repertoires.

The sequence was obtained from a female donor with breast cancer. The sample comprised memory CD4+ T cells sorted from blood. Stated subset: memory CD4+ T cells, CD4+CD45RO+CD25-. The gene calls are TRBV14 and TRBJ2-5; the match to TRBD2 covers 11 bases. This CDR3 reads CASSLASGRQETQYF. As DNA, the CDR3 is TGTGCCAGCAGCCTCGCTAGCGGGAGGCAAGAGACCCAGTACTTC.